A selection of T cell receptor beta chains follows, all from one sample in a study of cytomegalovirus exposure and HLA in healthy donors. Sequenced by immunoSEQ multiplex PCR; TCRdb stores in-frame clones only, minus some. The data hold under 150,000 clones, with roughly 74% observed a single time. Material for sequencing was PBMCs. Every receptor here comes from a woman in her 40s in good health and CMV-seropositive. CDR3s include the opening cysteine and the closing phenylalanine or tryptophan. The order of the fields is D gene, V gene, clone size, J gene, CDR3 DNA, CDR3 protein. D genes are given only for firm matches. Expanded clones get a size class; other rows say once, few or many, or leave the size out.

D: TRBD2
V: TRBV10-1
size: NA
J: TRBJ2-7
DNA: TGCGCCAGCAGTGAGAGACTAGCGGATACCTACGAGCAGTACTTC
CDR3: CASSERLADTYEQYF

D: TRBD2
V: TRBV5-1
size: few
J: TRBJ2-5
DNA: TGCGCCAGCAGCCGGGGGGGGGCAGGAGCCGACCAAGAGACCCAGTACTTC
CDR3: CASSRGGAGADQETQYF

D: NA
V: TRBV5-1
size: NA
J: TRBJ1-2
DNA: TGCGCCAGCAGCCCGGGGGGACCACATAACTATGGCTACACCTTC
CDR3: CASSPGGPHNYGYTF

D: TRBD1
V: TRBV9
size: few
J: TRBJ1-2
DNA: TGTGCCAGCAGCGTACCCATATTAACAGGGGATTATGGCTACACCTTC
CDR3: CASSVPILTGDYGYTF

D: TRBD1
V: TRBV19
size: NA
J: TRBJ1-1
DNA: TGTGCCAGTAGTATGGGGCCCCAACAGGGGGCTTACACTGAAGCTTTCTTT
CDR3: CASSMGPQQGAYTEAFF

D: TRBD1
V: TRBV11-3
size: NA
J: TRBJ2-7
DNA: TGTGCCAGCAGCCGGGGACAGACCTACGACGAGCAGTACTTC
CDR3: CASSRGQTYDEQYF

D: TRBD1
V: TRBV4-2
size: NA
J: TRBJ1-5
DNA: TGTGCCAGCAGCCAAGCATCCGGGACAGGGAATCAGCCCCAGCATTTT
CDR3: CASSQASGTGNQPQHF

D: NA
V: TRBV21-1
size: NA
J: TRBJ2-1
DNA: TGTGCCAGCGCCCGACTAGCCCCCTACAATGAGCAGTTCTTC
CDR3: CASARLAPYNEQFF

D: NA
V: TRBV12-1
size: NA
J: TRBJ2-5
DNA: TGTGCCAGCAGCCCCCCTTGGGCTAGCGGGAGAGGTGCGACGGAGACCCAGTACTTC
CDR3: CASSPPWASGRGATETQYF

D: TRBD1
V: TRBV10-2
size: NA
J: TRBJ2-7
DNA: TGCGCCAGCAGTGAGAGGGACAGGGTATTCTACGAGCAGTACTTC
CDR3: CASSERDRVFYEQYF

D: NA
V: TRBV28
size: once
J: TRBJ1-2
DNA: TGTGCCAGCAGCTCAGAGACAGGCCGGGGACCCTATGGCTACACCTTC
CDR3: CASSSETGRGPYGYTF

D: TRBD1
V: TRBV27
size: NA
J: TRBJ2-7
DNA: TGTGCCAGCAGTTTAGGGGGACAGGGTTGGTACGAGCAGTACTTC
CDR3: CASSLGGQGWYEQYF

D: TRBD2
V: TRBV27
size: NA
J: TRBJ2-7
DNA: TGTGCCAGCAGTTTTTGGGGGGGATATGACGAGCAGTACTTC
CDR3: CASSFWGGYDEQYF

D: NA
V: TRBV28
size: many
J: TRBJ1-1
DNA: TGTGCCAGCACCTCTCCCGGGGGGCGGGTGAACACTGAAGCTTTCTTT
CDR3: CASTSPGGRVNTEAFF

D: NA
V: TRBV28
size: NA
J: TRBJ2-5
DNA: TGTGCCAGCAGTTTAGGGAGGACAGAGACCCAGTACTTC
CDR3: CASSLGRTETQYF

D: NA
V: TRBV6-4
size: once
J: TRBJ1-2
DNA: TGTGCCAGCAGTGACAGGCCGGGGGGCTACACCTTC
CDR3: CASSDRPGGYTF

D: NA
V: TRBV6-1
size: NA
J: TRBJ2-7
DNA: TGTGCCAGCAGTGAAGACGAGGAGCGGACCTACGAGCAGTACTTC
CDR3: CASSEDEERTYEQYF

D: NA
V: TRBV7-2
size: few
J: TRBJ2-5
DNA: TGTGCCAGCAGCTTTGTGGTAGGGGAAGAGACCCAGTACTTC
CDR3: CASSFVVGEETQYF

D: TRBD2
V: TRBV5-4
size: NA
J: TRBJ2-1
DNA: TGTGCCAGCAGTCTAACTAGCGGCTCCTACAATGAGCAGTTCTTC
CDR3: CASSLTSGSYNEQFF

D: NA
V: TRBV5-4
size: NA
J: TRBJ1-1
DNA: TGTGCCAGCAGCTTGACGGGGGGGGGTAAGAGCACTGAAGCTTTCTTT
CDR3: CASSLTGGGKSTEAFF

D: TRBD2
V: TRBV7-3
size: NA
J: TRBJ2-6
DNA: TGTGCCAGCAGCTTTTTAGCGGGAAGGATTTCTGGGGCCAACGTCCTGACTTTC
CDR3: CASSFLAGRISGANVLTF

D: TRBD2
V: TRBV2
size: NA
J: TRBJ2-7
DNA: TGTGCCAGCACCCTAAGGGGCCTAGCGGGATTCTACGAGCAGTACTTC
CDR3: CASTLRGLAGFYEQYF

D: TRBD2
V: TRBV5-4
size: NA
J: TRBJ2-7
DNA: TGTGCCAGCAGCTCGGAAGCGGGGCGCTCCTACGAGCAGTACTTC
CDR3: CASSSEAGRSYEQYF

D: NA
V: TRBV7-9
size: once
J: TRBJ1-4
DNA: TGTGCCAGCACCCAAGGGAGGCGAGCTAATGAAAAACTGTTTTTT
CDR3: CASTQGRRANEKLFF

D: NA
V: TRBV14
size: NA
J: TRBJ2-3
DNA: TGTGCCAGCAGCCAGGGGTGGAGGGTCACAGATACGCAGTATTTT
CDR3: CASSQGWRVTDTQYF

D: TRBD1
V: TRBV28
size: once
J: TRBJ2-3
DNA: TGTGCCAGCAGTTTACAGACAGGGTGGTCAGATACGCAGTATTTT
CDR3: CASSLQTGWSDTQYF

D: TRBD2
V: TRBV9
size: NA
J: TRBJ2-1
DNA: TGTGCCAGCAGCGAGACTAGCGGGAATGTGTACAATGAGCAGTTCTTC
CDR3: CASSETSGNVYNEQFF

D: NA
V: TRBV5-1
size: NA
J: TRBJ1-5
DNA: TGCGCCAGCAGCTTGGGGGGGCAGGGGTCAGGTCAGCCCCAGCATTTT
CDR3: CASSLGGQGSGQPQHF

D: NA
V: TRBV21-1
size: NA
J: TRBJ2-2
DNA: TGTGCCAGCAGCCTCGGGATACTAGCGGACCTCTCGTCGGGGAAGGACACCGGGGAGCTGTTTTTT
CDR3: CASSLGILADLSSGKDTGELFF

D: NA
V: TRBV21-1
size: NA
J: TRBJ1-5
DNA: TGTGCCAGCAGCAAGTTTATGGCAGAACTAGCCCTTAGCAATCAGCCCCAGCATTTT
CDR3: CASSKFMAELALSNQPQHF

D: NA
V: TRBV7-9
size: NA
J: TRBJ2-1
DNA: TGTGCCAGCAGCTTACTAGCGAGTTCCTACAATGAGCAGTTCTTC
CDR3: CASSLLASSYNEQFF

D: TRBD1
V: TRBV10-3
size: NA
J: TRBJ1-3
DNA: TGTGCCATCAGTGAGTCGTGGAGCTCAGGGGGAGGAAACACCATATATTTT
CDR3: CAISESWSSGGGNTIYF

D: TRBD2
V: TRBV30
size: few
J: TRBJ2-5
DNA: TGTGCCTGGACCCGAGGAAGTAGCGGGAGCCTAGAGACCCAGTACTTC
CDR3: CAWTRGSSGSLETQYF

D: TRBD1
V: TRBV9
size: NA
J: TRBJ1-2
DNA: TGTGCCAGTGGGGGGGGACAGGGCATCTATGGCTACACCTTC
CDR3: CASGGGQGIYGYTF

D: TRBD1
V: TRBV28
size: NA
J: TRBJ1-2
DNA: TGTGCCAGCAGTGGGGGACAGGGTTATGGCTACACCTTC
CDR3: CASSGGQGYGYTF

D: NA
V: TRBV2
size: NA
J: TRBJ2-1
DNA: TGTGCCAGCAGTGTGGGGCCTATCAATGAGCAGTTCTTC
CDR3: CASSVGPINEQFF

D: NA
V: TRBV7-9
size: few
J: TRBJ2-3
DNA: TGTGCCAGCATAGGCGGTCCCACAGATACGCAGTATTTT
CDR3: CASIGGPTDTQYF

D: NA
V: TRBV29-1
size: NA
J: TRBJ1-2
DNA: TGCAGCGTTGAAGATCAACGGGCGGGTAGAAACTATGGCTACACCTTC
CDR3: CSVEDQRAGRNYGYTF

D: NA
V: TRBV4-2
size: NA
J: TRBJ2-2
DNA: TGTGCCAGCAGCCGGGGCAGGGGCCCCGTAGGGACGATTACGAACACCGGGGAGCTGTTTTTT
CDR3: CASSRGRGPVGTITNTGELFF

D: NA
V: TRBV9
size: NA
J: TRBJ1-3
DNA: TGTGCCAGCAGCCTTGACCAGGGAAGCAACACCATATATTTT
CDR3: CASSLDQGSNTIYF

D: NA
V: TRBV13
size: NA
J: TRBJ2-7
DNA: TGTGCCAGCAGCTTAGGAGGAAGGGGAGAGCAGTACTTC
CDR3: CASSLGGRGEQYF